A single sample is the source of the 31 T cell receptor beta chains below, sequenced in a study of Ad26.COV2.S vaccination and SARS-CoV-2 variants. Treatment specified: some 20 received Ad26.COV2.S at low or high dose, single or two shots; roughly five received placebo; per-sample allocation not given. On day 63 after the first injection, vaccine and placebo recipients gave samples. Libraries were prepared by immunoSEQ multiplex PCR; TCRdb keeps only in-frame clonotypes and omits some of them. Seen here are about 390,000 clones, around nine tenths observed once, and the top ten hold 3% to 3.5%. The source material was peripheral blood, sampled in a trial of Ad26.COV2.S vaccine versus placebo. Receptors were obtained from a person between 18 and 59 years old who received the Ad26.COV2.S COVID-19 vaccine or a placebo.

This chain connects TRBV11-2 to TRBJ2-1, with 15 bases aligning to TRBD2. From germline, CDR1 is SGHAT and CDR2 FQNNGV. CDR3 length: 17 amino acids. Trimming at V came to 5 bases and at J to 2 bases, leaving 4 bases not matched to a gene. CDR3: CASSLGLAGGPYNEQFF. CDR3 DNA: TGTGCCAGCAGCCTCGGACTAGCGGGGGGGCCCTACAATGAGCAGTTCTTC. Together with reference TRBV11-2 and TRBJ2-1, the CDR3 gives the full variable domain: EAGVAQSPRYKIIEKRQSVAFWCNPISGHATLYWYQQILGQGPKLLIQFQNNGVVDDSQLPKDRFSAERLKGVDSTLKIQPAKLEDSAVYLCASSLGLAGGPYNEQFFGPGTRLTVL.

Comment on this clone: The sample carries other DNA sequences with the same CDR3. The chain employs TRBV27 and TRBJ1-1; 11 bases line up with TRBD1. Germline values: CDR1 MNHEY, CDR2 SMNVEV (reference sequence). J lost 5 bases, V lost 5 bases, and 4 bases had no gene match. The CDR3 consists of 14 residues. The CDR3 here is CASSPGTGGTEAFF. The CDR3 bases are TGTGCCAGCAGTCCTGGGACAGGGGGGACTGAAGCTTTCTTT.

This chain uses TRBV11-2 with TRBJ1-4, with a weak D call TRBD1 (6 bases). Trimming took 1 base from V and 7 from J, leaving 7 bases between them. The CDR3 has 13 residues. CDR1 and CDR2 (germline): SGHAT, FQNNGV. The CDR3 protein is CASSLAGVEKLFF. The CDR3 nucleotides read TGTGCCAGCAGCTTAGCAGGGGTTGAAAAACTGTTTTTT.

In regard to this clone: The same CDR3 can be traced to other DNA sequences in this sample. The chain carries TRBV7-9 and TRBJ1-1; tentatively, D is TRBD1 (6 bases). From germline, CDR1 is SEHNR and CDR2 FQNEAQ (reference sequence). The CDR3 consists of 14 residues. V lost 2 bases to trimming and J lost 1 base, with 8 bases between them. The CDR3 region is CASSLSQGNTEAFF. CDR3 bases: TGTGCCAGCAGCTTATCACAGGGGAACACTGAAGCTTTCTTT.

The rearrangement links TRBV5-4 to TRBJ2-7; D is uncertain. This CDR3 is built from 14 residues. CDR1 and CDR2 from the germline V gene are SGHNT and YYREEE (reference sequence). V lost 1 base and J 7 bases, leaving 15 bases between the germline ends. The CDR3 protein is CASSLNGPGDEQYF. CDR3 DNA: TGTGCCAGCAGCTTGAATGGGCCTGGGGATGAGCAGTACTTC.

Only one count was recorded for this clone. The CDR3 reads CASSLIAGTDTQYF. DNA for the CDR3: TGTGCCAGCAGCCTAATAGCAGGGACAGATACGCAGTATTTT. The V call is TRBV7-8, the J call TRBJ2-3; D might be TRBD1 (5 bases). Trimming left V 5 bases short and J 3 bases short, with 12 bases between. This CDR3 spans 14 amino acids. Germline values: CDR1 SGHVS, CDR2 FQNEAQ. Filled out from reference TRBV7-8 and TRBJ2-3, the complete variable domain reads GAGVSQSPRYKVAKRGQDVALRCDPISGHVSLFWYQQALGQGPEFLTYFQNEAQLDKSGLPSDRFFAERPEGSVSTLKIQRTQQEDSAVYLCASSLIAGTDTQYFGPGTRLTVL.

This sequence joins TRBV25-1 and TRBJ1-4; D unresolved. Trimming shortened V by 1 base and J by 7 bases, and 13 bases separated the two germline ends. The CDR3 has 15 amino acids. Germline V gene sequence: CDR1 MGHDK, CDR2 SYGVNS. This CDR3 is CASSEFGGLGEKLFF. The DNA for the CDR3 is TGTGCCAGCAGTGAATTCGGAGGGTTGGGTGAAAAACTGTTTTTT.

V gene TRBV24-1 combines with J gene TRBJ2-2; unclear D gene. Germline V gene data show CDR1 as KGHDR and CDR2 as SFDVKD. The CDR3 is 14 amino acids. V lost 4 bases to trimming and J lost 6 bases, with 11 bases between them. This CDR3 reads CATSDYLSAGELFF. The DNA for the CDR3 is TGTGCCACCAGTGACTACCTTTCTGCCGGGGAGCTGTTTTTT.

The CDR3 region has the DNA TGTGCCAGCAGCCAAGTAGGCGAGCAGTACTTC. Translation: CASSQVGEQYF. The chain carries TRBV3-1 (or the pseudogene TRBV3-2) and TRBJ2-7; D remains unclear. Germline assignment: CDR1 LGHDT and CDR2 YNNKEL (reference sequence). V lost 1 base and J lost 6, with 4 bases in between. This CDR3 region has 11 residues.

The rearrangement links TRBV6-1 to TRBJ1-3; weak D call: TRBD1 (5 bases). V dropped 0 bases and J dropped 3 bases, with 12 bases sitting between them. Germline CDR1 and CDR2: MNHNS and SASEGT. The CDR3 has 16 residues. This chain's CDR3 is CASSEASTGIGNTIYF. CDR3 sequence (DNA): TGTGCCAGCAGTGAAGCTTCCACAGGCATTGGAAACACCATATATTTT.

CDR3 amino acids: CASSEDRGRMEDGYTF. The CDR3 bases are TGTGCCAGCAGCGAAGACAGGGGGCGTATGGAGGATGGCTACACCTTC. This chain links TRBV7-2 with TRBJ1-2; TRBD1 matches 10 bases. This CDR3 is 16 amino acids long. J lost 6 bases, V lost 5 bases, and 12 bases had no gene match. Germline CDR1 SGHTA, CDR2 FQGNSA.

The V and J genes are TRBV10-1 and TRBJ1-2; unclear D gene. CDR1 and CDR2 from the germline V gene are WNHNN and SYGVQD (reference sequence). With 3 bases removed from V and 2 bases from J, the gap between germline ends came to 7 bases. This CDR3 comprises 13 residues. CDR3 nucleotides: TGCGCCAGCAGTGAAGGCAGAAACTATGGCTACACCTTC. Translated, it gives CASSEGRNYGYTF.

The V gene is TRBV4-3, the J gene TRBJ2-3, with TRBD2 matching 8 bases. In germline, CDR1 is LGHNA, CDR2 YSLEER. This CDR3 comprises 15 residues. Losses at the gene ends were 1 base for V and 5 bases for J; bases not matched to a gene: 5. The CDR3 nucleotides read TGCGCCAGCAGCCAAGTATGGAGCGGGGGAGATACGCAGTATTTT. It specifies CASSQVWSGGDTQYF.

The chain links TRBV5-1 to TRBJ2-1; TRBD1 is a possible D gene (5 bases). The V and J ends lost 4 bases and 7 bases respectively, with 9 bases between them. CDR1 is SGHRS, CDR2 YFSETQ, per germline. This CDR3 region has 12 residues. CDR3 in DNA: TGCGCCAGCAGCCTTAAGGGGAATGAGCAGTTCTTC. This codes for CASSLKGNEQFF.

The chain joins TRBV23-1 to TRBJ1-1; TRBD1 might be the D (6 bases). TRBV23-1 is placed among ORFs of uncertain function. The CDR3 is 13 amino acids. Trimming took 4 bases from V and 4 from J, leaving 10 bases between them. The CDR3 bases are TGCGCCAGCAGTCCGACAGGCCCCACTGAAGCTTTCTTT. It is translated as CASSPTGPTEAFF.

The chain combines TRBV5-1 with TRBJ1-1; weak D call: TRBD1 (5 bases). This CDR3 is built from 16 residues. Trimming cost V 2 bases and J 3 bases, with 17 bases left between them. CDR1 SGHRS and CDR2 YFSETQ come from the germline V gene. The CDR3 sequence is CASSFLGAPFDTEAFF. The CDR3 coding sequence is TGCGCCAGCAGCTTCCTCGGGGCCCCATTTGACACTGAAGCTTTCTTT.

The J gene is TRBJ2-1, the V gene TRBV6-2 or TRBV6-3; TRBD2 aligns across 8 bases. J gave up 12 bases and V 5 bases, and 12 bases lay outside the gene matches. This CDR3 spans 14 amino acids. Germline loops: CDR1 MNHEY, CDR2 SVGEGT. For the CDR3, the DNA is TGTGCCAGCAGTACGGGACTAGGGTTTCATGGGCAGTTCTTC. It codes for CASSTGLGFHGQFF.

The genes are TRBV5-1 and TRBJ2-3, with TRBD1 as a possible D gene (5 bases). Trimming cost V 4 bases and J 6 bases, with 18 bases left between them. CDR3 length: 15 residues. Germline CDR1 SGHRS, CDR2 YFSETQ. The CDR3 region has the DNA TGCGCCAGCAGCCCCAGCCCAGGGTCCTACGATACGCAGTATTTT. It encodes CASSPSPGSYDTQYF.

This chain uses TRBV6-5 with TRBJ1-1, with D unclear. Germline values: CDR1 MNHEY, CDR2 SVGAGI. Trimming took 4 bases from V and 11 from J, leaving 11 bases between them. This CDR3 has 11 residues. The CDR3 coding sequence is TGTGCCAGCAGTTCAGACTGGGCCGCTTTCTTT. It specifies CASSSDWAAFF.

The chain employs TRBV5-1 and TRBJ2-1; D tentatively fits TRBD1 or TRBD2 (6 bases each). The CDR3 length is 15 residues. V lost 0 bases to trimming and J lost 8 bases, with 15 bases between them. Germline CDR1 SGHRS, CDR2 YFSETQ. CDR3 sequence reads: CASSLAPVGGDEQFF. CDR3 sequence (DNA): TGCGCCAGCAGCTTGGCCCCGGTGGGGGGCGATGAGCAGTTCTTC.

The genes are TRBV6-5 and TRBJ2-7, with 7 bases matching TRBD1. This CDR3 is built from 15 residues. V was pared by 5 bases and J by 0 bases, with 7 bases of the junction left unmatched. Germline CDR1 reads MNHEY; CDR2 reads SVGAGI. The CDR3, as DNA: TGTGCCAGCAGTCCCCGACAGGGACCCTCCTACGAGCAGTACTTC. This encodes CASSPRQGPSYEQYF.

This clone was picked up a small number of times. The V gene is TRBV18, the J gene TRBJ2-7; no definite D call. V lost 0 bases and J lost 1, with 16 bases in between. CDR1 is KGHSH and CDR2 is LQKENI in the germline V gene. The CDR3 is 17 amino acids. The CDR3 bases are TGTGCCAGCTCACCACCGTTCGTAACGGCCAGATCCTACGAGCAGTACTTC. Translated: CASSPPFVTARSYEQYF.

This rearrangement joins TRBV19 to TRBJ1-5; TRBD1 aligns across 12 bases. Germline V lookup: CDR1 LNHDA, CDR2 SQIVND (reference sequence). This CDR3 region has 14 residues. V shed 8 bases, J shed 7 bases, and the junction held 6 bases outside the gene matches. The CDR3 protein is CASGDRGQGQPQHF. In DNA, the CDR3 is TGTGCCAGTGGGGACAGGGGGCAGGGGCAGCCCCAGCATTTT. Full variable domain (missing parts from reference TRBV19 and TRBJ1-5): DGGITQSPKYLFRKEGQNVTLSCEQNLNHDAMYWYRQDPGQGLRLIYYSQIVNDFQKGDIAEGYSVSREKKESFPLTVTSAQKNPTAFYLCASGDRGQGQPQHFGDGTRLSIL.

The rearrangement joins TRBV21-1 to TRBJ1-4; the table's D call of TRBD1 was not tested on the DNA. TRBV21-1 is labeled a pseudogene. CDR3 length equals 13 residues. The CDR3 DNA is TGTGCCAGCAGCAAAGTGGGGCGGGAAAAACTGTTTTTT. It codes for CASSKVGREKLFF.

A word on this clone: Other DNA sequences in this specimen translate into the identical CDR3. This chain uses TRBV6-5 with TRBJ2-5; D gene ambiguous. CDR3 length: 14 residues. V dropped 2 bases and J dropped 1 base, with 8 bases sitting between them. CDR1 and CDR2 from the germline V gene are MNHEY and SVGAGI. The CDR3 loop is CASSYRTGQETQYF. CDR3 bases: TGTGCCAGCAGTTACAGAACTGGCCAAGAGACCCAGTACTTC.

The chain carries TRBV6-5 and TRBJ1-2; D not resolved. The CDR3 runs 13 residues. The germline gives CDR1 MNHEY, CDR2 SVGAGI. Trimming took 8 bases from V and 6 from J, leaving 16 bases between them. CDR3 sequence reads: CASAPWRRDGYTF. The CDR3 region has the DNA TGTGCCAGCGCACCCTGGAGGAGAGATGGCTACACCTTC.

J is TRBJ2-3 and V is TRBV6-5; D is unresolved. The CDR3 consists of 12 residues. The ends were cut back, 4 bases at V and 2 bases at J, with 4 bases in the middle. Germline loops: CDR1 MNHEY, CDR2 SVGAGI. CDR3 DNA: TGTGCCAGCAGTTGGGACACAGATACGCAGTATTTT. It is translated as CASSWDTDTQYF.

This clone has only a few counts. The genes are TRBV3-1 (or the pseudogene TRBV3-2) and TRBJ1-6; weak D call: TRBD1 (5 bases). The CDR3 is 13 residues long. Trimming cost V 1 base and J 13 bases, with 11 bases left between them. The germline V gene has CDR1 LGHDT and CDR2 YNNKEL (reference sequence). CDR3 loop: CASSQGGGDPLHF. The CDR3 region has the DNA TGTGCCAGCAGCCAAGGGGGCGGGGATCCCCTCCACTTT.

V and J are TRBV19 and TRBJ2-6; TRBD1 is a possible D gene (6 bases). The CDR3 sequence is 14 residues long. V lost 9 bases to trimming and J lost 1 base, with 10 bases between them. Germline CDR1 LNHDA, CDR2 SQIVND (reference sequence). CDR3: CASGQGSGANVLTF. DNA for the CDR3: TGTGCCAGCGGGCAGGGGTCTGGGGCCAACGTCCTGACTTTC. Full variable domain (outside the CDR3, taken from reference TRBV19 and TRBJ2-6): DGGITQSPKYLFRKEGQNVTLSCEQNLNHDAMYWYRQDPGQGLRLIYYSQIVNDFQKGDIAEGYSVSREKKESFPLTVTSAQKNPTAFYLCASGQGSGANVLTFGAGSRLTVL.

J is TRBJ1-3 and V is TRBV7-8, with TRBD1 identical over 7 bases. The V gene's germline CDR1 is SGHVS and CDR2 FQNEAQ. V lost 2 bases to trimming and J lost 3 bases; unmatched junction nucleotides: 7. The CDR3 is made up of 16 amino acids. As DNA, the CDR3 is TGTGCCAGCAGCTTACAAGGGGGCAGGAGTGGAAACACCATATATTTT. Protein product: CASSLQGGRSGNTIYF.

J is TRBJ2-5 and V is TRBV5-4; a possible D gene is TRBD1 (6 bases). The CDR3 is made up of 15 amino acids. Germline V gene lookup returns CDR1 SGHNT and CDR2 YYREEE (reference sequence). The V gene lost 0 bases and the J gene lost 1 base, with 10 bases spanning the gap. As DNA, the CDR3 is TGTGCCAGCAGCTTGGTCGACAGGAGCCAAGAGACCCAGTACTTC. As protein: CASSLVDRSQETQYF.